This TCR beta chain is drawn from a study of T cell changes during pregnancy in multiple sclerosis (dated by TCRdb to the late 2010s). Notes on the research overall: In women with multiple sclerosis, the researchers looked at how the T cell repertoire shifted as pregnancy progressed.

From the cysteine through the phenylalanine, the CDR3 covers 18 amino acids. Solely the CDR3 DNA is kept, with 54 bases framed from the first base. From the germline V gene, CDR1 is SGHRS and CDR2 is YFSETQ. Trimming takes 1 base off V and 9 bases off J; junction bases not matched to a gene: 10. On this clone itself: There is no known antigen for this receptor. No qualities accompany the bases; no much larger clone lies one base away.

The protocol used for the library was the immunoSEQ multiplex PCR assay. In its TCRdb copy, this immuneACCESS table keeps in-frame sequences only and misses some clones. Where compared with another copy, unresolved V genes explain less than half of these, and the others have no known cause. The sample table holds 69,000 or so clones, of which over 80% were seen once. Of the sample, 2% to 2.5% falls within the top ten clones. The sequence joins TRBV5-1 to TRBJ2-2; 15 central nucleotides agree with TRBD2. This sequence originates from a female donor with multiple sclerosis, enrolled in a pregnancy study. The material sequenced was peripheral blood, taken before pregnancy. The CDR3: CASSLIPGLAGGVWELFF. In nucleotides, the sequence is TGCGCCAGCAGCTTGATACCGGGACTAGCGGGAGGAGTCTGGGAGCTGTTTTTT. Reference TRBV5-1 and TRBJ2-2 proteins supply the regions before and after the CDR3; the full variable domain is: KAGVTQTPRYLIKTRGQQVTLSCSPISGHRSVSWYQQTPGQGLQFLFEYFSETQRNKGNFPGRFSGRQFSNSRSEMNVSTLELGDSALYLCASSLIPGLAGGVWELFFGEGSRLTVL.